The 24 T cell receptor beta chains listed next were all sequenced from one sample in a study of regulatory dendritic cells for organ transplantation. Assay used: immunoSEQ multiplex PCR; TCRdb lists only in-frame clones, some missing. Altogether fewer than 25,000 clones are present, 85% being singletons, with the ten largest covering about 0.26%. CFSE-labeled sorted T cells met regulatory or mature dendritic cells for four to five days. Antigen specificity for these receptors is unknown. The sequencing input was naive CD4+ T cells from blood cultured with dendritic cells. Subset defined: CD45RA+ naive T cells. Receptor source: a human donor in good health.

The CDR3 DNA is TGTGCCAGCAGCAGGGACAGGGGGCCCTACGAGCAGTACTTC. Translated, it gives CASSRDRGPYEQYF. The gene calls are TRBV7-9 and TRBJ2-7; TRBD1 aligns across 12 bases. The CDR3 is made up of 14 amino acids. V shed 5 bases, J shed 2 bases, and the junction held 1 base outside the gene matches. From germline, CDR1 is SEHNR and CDR2 FQNEAQ (reference sequence).

The chain links TRBV7-9 to TRBJ2-5; 8 bases agree with TRBD1. The junction had 7 bases not matched to a gene; V was cut back by 1 base and J by 6 bases. Germline V gene sequence: CDR1 SEHNR, CDR2 FQNEAQ (reference sequence). CDR3 length: 15 amino acids. The CDR3 region is CASSLGGTGRKTQYF. For the CDR3, the DNA is TGTGCCAGCAGCTTAGGGGGGACAGGAAGGAAGACCCAGTACTTC. Full variable domain (rest looked up from reference TRBV7-9 and TRBJ2-5): DTGVSQNPRHKITKRGQNVTFRCDPISEHNRLYWYRQTLGQGPEFLTYFQNEAQLEKSRLLSDRFSAERPKGSFSTLEIQRTEQGDSAMYLCASSLGGTGRKTQYFGPGTRLLVL.

The V call is TRBV9, the J call TRBJ2-3; D remains ambiguous. Germline lookup yields CDR1 SGDLS and CDR2 YYNGEE. This CDR3 region has 14 residues. V lost 0 bases, J lost 6 bases, and 11 bases lay in between. The CDR3 spells CASSVVFTADTQYF. The CDR3 nucleotides read TGTGCCAGCAGCGTAGTATTCACGGCGGATACGCAGTATTTT.

V is TRBV19 and J is TRBJ1-1, with 9 bases identical to TRBD1. Germline assignment: CDR1 LNHDA and CDR2 SQIVND (reference sequence). Unmatched junction bases numbered 8, after V lost 6 bases and J lost 3 bases. The CDR3 extends over 15 amino acids. The CDR3 DNA follows: TGTGCCAGTAGCCATCTCCGGGACAGGGACACTGAAGCTTTCTTT. It yields the protein CASSHLRDRDTEAFF.

The V call is TRBV30, the J call TRBJ1-2; a possible D gene is TRBD1 (6 bases). The CDR3 loop spans 13 amino acids. The V and J ends lost 1 base and 2 bases respectively, with 8 bases between them. Germline CDR1 and CDR2: GTSNPN and SVGIG (reference sequence). CDR3 DNA: TGTGCCTGGAGTGAAGGGGGGAACTATGGCTACACCTTC. This gives the protein CAWSEGGNYGYTF.

The chain joins TRBV30 to TRBJ1-2; D remains unclear. V was cut by 3 bases and J by 4 bases, with 18 bases left in between. The CDR3 has 15 amino acids. Germline V gene data show CDR1 as GTSNPN and CDR2 as SVGIG (reference sequence). CDR3 sequence (DNA): TGTGCCTGGAGGGACCCGGGTATCCTGTCCTATGGCTACACCTTC. Protein product: CAWRDPGILSYGYTF.

The rearrangement links TRBV28 to TRBJ1-2; D remains ambiguous. V lost 5 bases and J lost 5, with 12 bases in between. This CDR3 has 13 residues. Germline V CDR1 and CDR2: MDHEN, SYDVKM. The CDR3 is CASSAPMEYGYTF. DNA for the CDR3: TGTGCCAGCAGTGCCCCGATGGAGTATGGCTACACCTTC.

The V gene is TRBV4-1, the J gene TRBJ1-3; 7 nucleotides agree with TRBD1. This CDR3 is 15 amino acids long. The germline CDR1 and CDR2 sequences are MGHRA and YSYEKL. V shed 4 bases, J shed 6 bases, and the junction held 9 bases outside the gene matches. In nucleotides, the CDR3 is TGCGCCAGCAGCCGACCGGGACAGAGGAAAAACACCATATATTTT. The encoded protein is CASSRPGQRKNTIYF.

This sequence joins TRBV19 and TRBJ1-1; D remains unclear. The CDR3 is 13 residues long. Germline V gene data show CDR1 as LNHDA and CDR2 as SQIVND (reference sequence). Trimming removed 6 bases at V and 4 bases at J, with 12 bases between. Here the CDR3 DNA reads TGTGCCAGTAGGAGCTGGGATTTCACTGAAGCTTTCTTT. Protein product: CASRSWDFTEAFF.

The V call is TRBV7-9, the J call TRBJ2-7; D gene uncertain. The germline gives CDR1 SEHNR, CDR2 FQNEAQ (reference sequence). V lost 5 bases, J lost 3 bases, and 14 bases lay in between. The CDR3 is 14 residues long. CDR3 coding DNA: TGTGCCAGCAGCCCACTTAGTCCATTCTACGAGCAGTACTTC. It is translated as CASSPLSPFYEQYF.

This clone has just a few counts. The chain has TRBV2 and TRBJ1-2, with a tentative D call TRBD1 (5 bases). This CDR3 has 13 residues. V was trimmed by 4 bases and J by 4 bases, leaving 10 bases between them. Germline CDR1 SNHLY, CDR2 FYNNEI. The CDR3 DNA reads TGTGCCAGCAGTGTACAGGCGATCTATGGCTACACCTTC. This translates into CASSVQAIYGYTF.

The CDR3 reads CAWSASSTYEQYF. CDR3 nucleotide sequence: TGTGCCTGGAGTGCCTCCTCCACCTACGAGCAGTACTTC. The chain uses TRBV30 and TRBJ2-7; D is undetermined. Per germline, CDR1 GTSNPN and CDR2 SVGIG (reference sequence). The CDR3 consists of 13 residues. V was cut by 1 base and J by 2 bases, with 9 bases left in between.

V usage is TRBV2 and J usage is TRBJ2-2, with TRBD2 as a possible D gene (6 bases). This CDR3 contains 15 residues. Germline V gene data show CDR1 as SNHLY and CDR2 as FYNNEI. V lost 4 bases and J lost 5, with 14 bases in between. For the CDR3, the DNA is TGTGCCAGCAGTGTCAGCGGGCGCGGTACCGGGGAGCTGTTTTTT. Translation gives CASSVSGRGTGELFF.

V and J are TRBV5-7 and TRBJ1-5; D is uncertain. TRBV5-7 is labeled an ORF, and its function is uncertain. The CDR3 is 13 residues long. V dropped 5 bases and J dropped 2 bases, with 8 bases sitting between them. CDR3 nucleotides: TGTGCCAGCAGTGGAAGCTGCAATCAGCCCCAGCATTTT. This gives the protein CASSGSCNQPQHF.

This clone has a handful of counts. The chain recombines TRBV9 with TRBJ1-6; unclear D gene. The CDR3 has 16 residues. From germline, CDR1 is SGDLS and CDR2 YYNGEE. Trimming cost V 3 bases and J 7 bases, with 17 bases left between them. The CDR3 sequence is CASSETGGARNSPLHF. CDR3 DNA: TGTGCCAGCAGCGAGACTGGCGGAGCGAGGAATTCACCCCTCCACTTT.

The gene calls are TRBV6-5 and TRBJ2-1, with TRBD1 matching 8 bases. V was pared by 2 bases and J by 1 base, with 1 base of the junction left unmatched. The CDR3 is made up of 15 amino acids. The germline V gene has CDR1 MNHEY and CDR2 SVGAGI. CDR3 sequence reads: CASSYDRGSYNEQFF. The CDR3 DNA is TGTGCCAGCAGTTACGACAGGGGATCCTACAATGAGCAGTTCTTC.

The rearrangement uses TRBV9 and TRBJ2-2; 10 bases align to TRBD2. This CDR3 is built from 18 residues. V was pared by 3 bases and J by 1 base, with 9 bases of the junction left unmatched. Germline CDR1 and CDR2: SGDLS and YYNGEE. CDR3 nucleotides: TGTGCCAGCAGCGAATCTAGCGGGGGCCGTCTGAACACCGGGGAGCTGTTTTTT. It translates to CASSESSGGRLNTGELFF.

This CDR3 reads CASSLKPSKSFRGTGELFF. CDR3 DNA sequence: TGTGCCAGCAGTCTGAAGCCCTCCAAGTCCTTCAGGGGCACCGGGGAGCTGTTTTTT. J is TRBJ2-2 and V is TRBV27; D perhaps matches TRBD1 (6 bases). Germline V gives CDR1 MNHEY, CDR2 SMNVEV (reference sequence). V lost 5 bases and J lost 4, with 26 bases in between. There are 19 residues in the CDR3.

The V call is TRBV7-8, the J call TRBJ1-6; D gene ambiguous. The germline V gene has CDR1 SGHVS and CDR2 FQNEAQ. With 3 bases removed from V and 12 bases from J, the gap between germline ends came to 12 bases. This CDR3 spans 13 amino acids. In nucleotides, the CDR3 is TGTGCCAGCAGCTTTGTGGCTGGTGGACCCCTCCACTTT. Protein: CASSFVAGGPLHF.

The chain joins TRBV30 to TRBJ2-7; TRBD2 agrees at 7 bases. Germline-derived CDR1 and CDR2 are GTSNPN and SVGIG (reference sequence). Losses at the gene ends were 1 base for V and 8 bases for J; bases not matched to a gene: 20. The CDR3 runs to 17 residues. The CDR3 DNA reads TGTGCCTGGAGTGCCTCCAGGCTTCCGGACGGGAGGTGGAAGCAGTACTTC. Translating gives CAWSASRLPDGRWKQYF.

V and J are TRBV6-5 and TRBJ2-2; TRBD1 might be the D (6 bases). Germline CDR1 and CDR2: MNHEY and SVGAGI. Trimming removed 4 bases from V and 3 bases from J, with 12 bases in between. This CDR3 comprises 15 residues. The CDR3 sequence: CASSWQGRDTGELFF. CDR3 in DNA: TGTGCCAGCAGTTGGCAGGGGCGCGACACCGGGGAGCTGTTTTTT.

V and J are TRBV30 and TRBJ2-6; possibly TRBD1 or TRBD2 for D (6 bases each). CDR1 is GTSNPN and CDR2 is SVGIG in the germline V gene (reference sequence). The germline V and J ends were trimmed by 2 bases and 0 bases, with 8 bases remaining between them. The CDR3 is 15 residues long. CDR3 sequence: CAWSRGDSGANVLTF. The CDR3 DNA reads as TGTGCCTGGAGTAGGGGGGACTCTGGGGCCAACGTCCTGACTTTC.

In regard to this clone: One end of the junction varies from germline; a read error may be responsible. The chain is built from TRBV7-7 and TRBJ2-3, with 10 positions matching TRBD2. CDR1 is SSHAT and CDR2 is FNYEAQ in the germline V gene (reference sequence). The CDR3 has 15 amino acids. The CDR3 region is CASSLLAGPGDTQYF. The CDR3 DNA sequence: TGTGCTAGCAGCTTACTAGCGGGGCCGGGGGATACGCAGTATTTT.

The rearrangement uses TRBV4-3 and TRBJ1-2, with D perhaps TRBD1 (5 bases). The CDR3 consists of 14 residues. Germline-derived CDR1 and CDR2 are LGHNA and YSLEER. V was cut by 3 bases and J by 9 bases, with 17 bases left in between. In DNA, the CDR3 is TGCGCCAGCAGCCAGTACCGGGACCGCTTGAGCTACACCTTC. Translation: CASSQYRDRLSYTF.